A selection of T cell receptor beta chains follows, all from one sample in a study of blood T cell repertoires in COVID-19. Repertoires were generated with immunoSEQ multiplex PCR, while TCRdb's copy carries only in-frame clones and drops some. The sample records hundreds of thousands of clones, roughly 88% being singletons. Source material: peripheral blood. All receptors come from a woman in her 70s with COVID-19, enrolled during active disease. The CDR3 runs from the conserved cysteine through the conserved F or W. A D gene is named only where the DNA matches it firmly. The size of a clone is reported for some rows only, either as once, few or many, or as a class for expanded clones.

size: -
V: TRBV12-3/TRBV12-4
J: TRBJ2-3
D: TRBD2
CDR3: CASSSSGRDTQYF
DNA: TGTGCCAGCAGTTCTAGCGGGAGAGATACGCAGTATTTT

size: -
V: TRBV6-5
J: TRBJ2-7
D: TRBD1
CDR3: CASRRRTGQYEQYF
DNA: TGTGCCAGCAGACGGAGGACAGGACAATACGAGCAGTACTTC

size: -
V: TRBV4-1
J: TRBJ2-3
D: -
CDR3: CASSQGSGTDTQYF
DNA: TGCGCCAGCAGCCAAGGTAGCGGCACAGATACGCAGTATTTT

size: -
V: TRBV6-5
J: TRBJ2-2
D: -
CDR3: CASRAINTGELFF
DNA: TGTGCCAGCAGGGCCATCAACACCGGGGAGCTGTTTTTT

size: -
V: TRBV7-2
J: TRBJ2-1
D: TRBD1
CDR3: CASSRDRSRNEQFF
DNA: TGTGCCAGCAGCCGGGACAGGAGTAGAAATGAGCAGTTCTTC

size: once
V: TRBV15
J: TRBJ2-7
D: -
CDR3: CATSRVDSSYEQYF
DNA: TGTGCCACCAGCAGAGTAGACAGCTCCTACGAGCAGTACTTC

size: -
V: TRBV19
J: TRBJ2-3
D: TRBD2
CDR3: CASSIRAGETDTQYF
DNA: TGTGCCAGTAGTATAAGGGCGGGGGAAACAGATACGCAGTATTTT

size: few
V: TRBV27
J: TRBJ1-5
D: -
CDR3: CASSRSSSNQPQHF
DNA: TGTGCCAGCAGCAGGTCTTCTAGCAATCAGCCCCAGCATTTT

size: -
V: TRBV5-5
J: TRBJ1-5
D: -
CDR3: CASSLLAGAPYSNQPQHF
DNA: TGTGCCAGCAGCTTGCTAGCGGGGGCGCCCTATAGCAATCAGCCCCAGCATTTT

size: -
V: TRBV5-1
J: TRBJ2-5
D: -
CDR3: CASSGGPEETQYF
DNA: TGCGCCAGCAGCGGGGGCCCAGAAGAGACCCAGTACTTC

size: -
V: TRBV4-3
J: TRBJ1-1
D: -
CDR3: CASSQDATGNTEAFF
DNA: TGCGCCAGCAGCCAAGATGCCACGGGGAACACTGAAGCTTTCTTT

size: -
V: TRBV11-2
J: TRBJ2-1
D: TRBD2
CDR3: CASSFASGPRNEQFF
DNA: TGTGCCAGCAGCTTCGCTAGCGGGCCCCGTAATGAGCAGTTCTTC

size: -
V: TRBV15
J: TRBJ1-5
D: -
CDR3: CATSGALGNQPQHF
DNA: TGTGCCACCAGCGGGGCACTGGGCAATCAGCCCCAGCATTTT

size: -
V: TRBV19
J: TRBJ2-2
D: -
CDR3: CASSILFIGLVTGELFF
DNA: TGTGCCAGTAGTATCCTATTCATTGGGCTGGTCACCGGGGAGCTGTTTTTT

size: few
V: TRBV6-4
J: TRBJ1-2
D: -
CDR3: CASSSYGGGYTF
DNA: TGTGCCAGCAGTTCCTACGGGGGAGGCTACACCTTC